What follows are 17 T cell receptor beta chains derived from one specimen sequenced in a study of T cells in Graves' hyperthyroidism and ophthalmopathy. Amplification targeted TCR beta CDR3 regions from RNA transcripts. The study used the HTBI primer set for a first-round RT-PCR of the TCR CDR3. TCRdb re-called the multiplex PCR reads with MiXCR, one entry per CDR3 protein. The repertoire consists of roughly 710,000 distinct CDR3 sequences, with around 40% occurring once and the leading ten covering roughly 31%. The specimen sequenced was blood. The receptor source for this set is a middle-aged woman with Graves' hyperthyroidism.

V is TRBV25-1 and J is TRBJ1-3; the match to TRBD1 covers 7 bases. The assigned J gene may be wrong: the sequence end matches TRBJ2-3 better. Germline-derived CDR1 and CDR2 are MGHDK and SYGVNS. The CDR3 is 14 amino acids. In nucleotides, the CDR3 is TGTGCCAGCAGTGAAGGGACAGGCACAGATACGCAGTATTTT. It specifies CASSEGTGTDTQYF.

This clonotype was seen a few times. The V and J genes are TRBV4-3 and TRBJ1-1; D call uncertain. Germline assignment: CDR1 LGHNA and CDR2 YSLEER. V shed 3 bases and J shed 0 bases, with 11 bases lying between them. The CDR3 runs 15 residues. CDR3 nucleotide sequence: TGCGCCAGCAGCCAGGCTTTTTCTCTGAACACTGAAGCTTTCTTT. This gives the protein CASSQAFSLNTEAFF.

The rearrangement uses TRBV7-6 and TRBJ1-1; no clear D. With 1 base removed from V and 0 bases from J, the gap between germline ends came to 18 bases. There are 18 residues in the CDR3. Germline lookup yields CDR1 SGHVS and CDR2 FNYEAQ. CDR3 sequence (DNA): TGTGCCAGCAGCTTAGGGTCCCCCAAAGGACGGTTGAACACTGAAGCTTTCTTT. It specifies CASSLGSPKGRLNTEAFF.

CDR3 region: CASSQDTLTPGRHYYGYTF. DNA for the CDR3: TGCGCCAGCAGCCAAGATACATTGACACCAGGGCGGCACTACTATGGCTACACCTTC. The gene calls are TRBV4-1 and TRBJ1-2; a possible D gene is TRBD1 (5 bases). CDR1 MGHRA and CDR2 YSYEKL come from the germline V gene. V dropped 0 bases and J dropped 3 bases, with 23 bases sitting between them. The CDR3 covers 19 residues.

This clonotype was counted ten times or more. This chain connects TRBV24-1 to TRBJ2-5; D unresolved. The V gene lost 8 bases and the J gene lost 2 bases, with 14 bases spanning the gap. There are 14 residues in the CDR3. Germline V gene data show CDR1 as KGHDR and CDR2 as SFDVKD. The CDR3 sequence is CATILIGGQETQYF. The CDR3 DNA reads as TGTGCCACCATATTGATCGGCGGTCAAGAGACCCAGTACTTC.

This clonotype showed up many times. CDR3 DNA sequence: TGCAGCGTTCCGGGACTAGCGGGAGTTTCGGAGACCCAGTACTTC. This translates into CSVPGLAGVSETQYF. The chain recombines TRBV29-1 with TRBJ2-5, with TRBD2 identical over 14 bases. The CDR3 spans 15 residues. Germline-derived CDR1 and CDR2 are SQVTM and ANQGSEA. The junction had 7 bases not matched to a gene; V was cut back by 5 bases and J by 5 bases.

The gene calls are TRBV7-9 and TRBJ2-7; TRBD1 matches 10 bases. Germline V lookup: CDR1 SEHNR, CDR2 FQNEAQ (reference sequence). This CDR3 has 14 residues. Trimming at V came to 6 bases and at J to 5 bases, leaving 7 bases not matched to a gene. Written as DNA, the CDR3 is TGTGCCAGCAGTGATCGACAGGGGGCCCACGAGCAGTACTTC. The encoded protein is CASSDRQGAHEQYF.

This chain joins TRBV2 and TRBJ1-4, with D hard to call. The CDR3 sequence is 14 residues long. Trimming removed 8 bases at V and 5 bases at J, with 15 bases between. The V gene's germline CDR1 is SNHLY and CDR2 FYNNEI. The CDR3 protein is CASSPRTDNEKLFF. In DNA, the CDR3 is TGTGCCAGCTCACCTAGGACCGACAATGAAAAACTGTTTTTT. Based on the CDR3 plus reference TRBV2 and TRBJ1-4, the full variable domain is EPEVTQTPSHQVTQMGQEVILRCVPISNHLYFYWYRQILGQKVEFLVSFYNNEISEKSEIFDDQFSVERPDGSNFTLKIRSTKLEDSAMYFCASSPRTDNEKLFFGSGTQLSVL.

The chain combines TRBV6-5 with TRBJ1-2; the D is unclear. The V gene lost 10 bases and the J gene lost 8 bases, with 20 bases spanning the gap. Germline V gene data show CDR1 as MNHEY and CDR2 as SVGAGI. The CDR3 length is 13 residues. CDR3 nucleotide sequence: TGTGCCACGCGGGGTTCCATTAGGAAAGGCTACACCTTC. Protein sequence: CATRGSIRKGYTF.

This clonotype came up many times. The rearrangement links TRBV25-1 to TRBJ2-6, with 7 bases lining up with TRBD2. CDR1 is MGHDK, CDR2 SYGVNS, per germline. The CDR3 spans 16 residues. Trimming cost V 2 bases and J 4 bases; bases outside gene matches: 5. This CDR3 is CASSEGRGRGANVLTF. The CDR3 nucleotides read TGTGCCAGCAGTGAAGGGAGGGGCAGGGGGGCCAACGTCCTGACTTTC.

In its sample, this clonotype was seen many times. The genes are TRBV19 and TRBJ2-6; D not resolved. Looked up from germline, CDR1 is LNHDA and CDR2 is SQIVND (reference sequence). The CDR3 has 12 residues. The CDR3 reads CAGGSGANVLTF. The CDR3 bases are TGTGCGGGCGGCTCTGGGGCCAACGTCCTGACTTTC. The complete variable domain, with remaining parts taken from reference TRBV19 and TRBJ2-6, reads DGGITQSPKYLFRKEGQNVTLSCEQNLNHDAMYWYRQDPGQGLRLIYYSQIVNDFQKGDIAEGYSVSREKKESFPLTVTSAQKNPTAFYLCAGGSGANVLTFGAGSRLTVL.

The V call is TRBV20-1, the J call TRBJ2-7; D may be TRBD1 (7 bases). V lost 0 bases to trimming and J lost 1 base, with 22 bases between them. Germline V gene lookup returns CDR1 DFQATT and CDR2 SNEGSKA (reference sequence). This CDR3 has 18 residues. CDR3 nucleotides: TGCAGTGCTAGAGATTCAGGGGGAGGAATCGTGAATTCCTACGAGCAGTACTTC. This codes for CSARDSGGGIVNSYEQYF.

This clonotype was recorded many times. The V gene is TRBV11-3, the J gene TRBJ2-6, with 7 bases identical to TRBD2. The germline V gene encodes CDR1 SGHNT and CDR2 YENEEA. The V gene end was trimmed by 2 bases and the J gene end by 0 bases; junction bases not matched to a gene: 4. The CDR3 runs 17 residues. Here the CDR3 reads CASSLLAANSGANVLTF. The CDR3 coding sequence is TGTGCCAGCAGCTTACTAGCGGCGAACTCTGGGGCCAACGTCCTGACTTTC.

This clonotype was recorded many times. V and J are TRBV10-3 and TRBJ2-7; 8 bases map to TRBD1. V lost 4 bases to trimming and J lost 3 bases; unmatched junction nucleotides: 11. Germline V lookup: CDR1 ENHRY, CDR2 SYGVKD. The CDR3 spans 16 residues. This CDR3 is CAISGNLRDRSYEQYF. The CDR3 coding sequence is TGTGCCATCAGTGGGAATCTCCGGGACAGGAGCTACGAGCAGTACTTC.

In this sample, this clonotype turned up many times. The J gene is TRBJ2-7, the V gene TRBV9; 9 nucleotides align to TRBD1. V lost 2 bases to trimming and J lost 2 bases; unmatched junction nucleotides: 5. CDR1 and CDR2 from the germline V gene are SGDLS and YYNGEE. The CDR3 runs to 15 residues. Here the CDR3 DNA reads TGTGCCAGCAGCGTGCGGACAGGGGCTCCCTACGAGCAGTACTTC. Its translation: CASSVRTGAPYEQYF.

This clonotype was counted at least ten times. CDR3: CSVAAQGKDYGYTF. The CDR3 nucleotides are TGCAGCGTTGCCGCTCAGGGGAAAGACTATGGCTACACCTTC. V is TRBV29-1 and J is TRBJ1-2, with D maybe TRBD1 (6 bases). V dropped 4 bases and J dropped 3 bases, with 15 bases sitting between them. CDR1 is SQVTM and CDR2 is ANQGSEA in the germline V gene. CDR3 length: 14 amino acids.

The chain combines TRBV25-1 with TRBJ1-2; D remains unclear. Germline loops: CDR1 MGHDK, CDR2 SYGVNS. The CDR3 extends over 12 amino acids. V shed 7 bases and J shed 10 bases, with 16 bases lying between them. This CDR3 reads CASNDRSFVYTF. The CDR3, as DNA: TGTGCCAGCAACGACCGCTCCTTTGTCTACACCTTC.